Presented here are 24 T cell receptor beta chains from one specimen sequenced in a study of human T cells and chemical hapten exposure. Time point reported: patch test 2, 6 weeks after DPC sensitization. Treatment of the sample: therapeutic diphenylcyclopropenone sensitization with weekly scalp DPC. Unfractionated whole blood was the source from which total RNA was extracted. TCRdb reanalysed the RACE reads using MiXCR and keeps one entry per CDR3 protein. The profile shows roughly 43,000 distinct CDR3 sequences, 9.6% of them singletons. The sample consisted of whole blood, taken in connection with sensitization to the hapten diphenylcyclopropenone (DPC). All receptors derive from a woman aged 25 to 39 with alopecia areata. Some clones in this sample may be carry-over from other donors' samples.

Ten or more counts support this clonotype. The chain uses TRBV20-1 and TRBJ1-6; D not certain. V lost 3 bases to trimming and J lost 18 bases, with 18 bases between them. Germline CDR1 and CDR2: DFQATT and SNEGSKA (reference sequence). The CDR3 runs to 12 residues. The CDR3 coding sequence is TGCAGTGCTAGGATTTCAGGAAATTCCGGCCACTTT. Its protein is CSARISGNSGHF.

The chain is built from TRBV20-1 and TRBJ2-7; D might be TRBD1 or TRBD2, each matching 5 bases. The CDR3 covers 15 residues. Germline loops: CDR1 DFQATT, CDR2 SNEGSKA (reference sequence). Trimming took off 0 bases at V and 3 bases at J, with 15 bases between the two ends. The CDR3 reads CSAREVRDGHYEQYF. The CDR3 region has the DNA TGCAGTGCTAGAGAAGTAAGGGACGGACACTACGAGCAGTACTTC.

This clonotype was observed many times. V usage is TRBV11-1 and J usage is TRBJ2-3; D is perhaps TRBD1 or TRBD2 (6 bases each). The V and J ends lost 4 bases and 0 bases respectively, with 11 bases between them. Germline CDR1 is SGHAT and CDR2 is FQDESV (reference sequence). This CDR3 is built from 15 residues. This chain's CDR3 is CASSWGAASTDTQYF. For the CDR3, the DNA is TGTGCCAGCAGCTGGGGGGCGGCTAGCACAGATACGCAGTATTTT.

The chain carries TRBV29-1 and TRBJ2-2; tentative D call: TRBD2 (5 bases). Germline CDR1 is SQVTM and CDR2 is ANQGSEA. This CDR3 is built from 15 residues. Trimming took off 5 bases at V and 4 bases at J, with 17 bases between the two ends. The chain's CDR3 is CSVRVAGAGTGELFF. In DNA, the CDR3 is TGCAGCGTTCGGGTGGCGGGCGCAGGCACCGGGGAGCTGTTTTTT.

This clonotype was detected many times. J is TRBJ2-5 and V is TRBV6-2 or TRBV6-3; D possibly corresponds to TRBD2 (6 bases). Germline V gene lookup returns CDR1 MNHEY and CDR2 SVGEGT. The germline V and J ends were trimmed by 2 bases and 5 bases, with 6 bases remaining between them. This CDR3 has 12 amino acids. CDR3 DNA sequence: TGTGCCAGCAGTTACGCGGGGGAGACCCAGTACTTC. Translated: CASSYAGETQYF.

The chain joins TRBV5-5 to TRBJ2-7; D not resolved. Looked up from germline, CDR1 is SGHKS and CDR2 is YYEKEE (reference sequence). The CDR3 runs to 14 residues. V lost 1 base and J lost 5, with 13 bases in between. The CDR3 sequence is CASSLFRAEHEQYF. In DNA, the CDR3 is TGTGCCAGCAGCTTGTTTCGGGCCGAGCACGAGCAGTACTTC.

This chain connects TRBV20-1 to TRBJ2-3; the D gene is possibly TRBD1 (6 bases). V lost 6 bases to trimming and J lost 2 bases, with 12 bases between them. The germline V gene has CDR1 DFQATT and CDR2 SNEGSKA (reference sequence). The CDR3 contains 13 residues. CDR3: CSAGQGPTDTQYF. DNA of the CDR3: TGCAGTGCGGGGCAGGGGCCCACAGATACGCAGTATTTT.

This chain uses TRBV4-2 with TRBJ2-3; D might be TRBD1 (6 bases). The germline gives CDR1 LGHNA, CDR2 YNFKEQ. This CDR3 spans 16 amino acids. With 1 base removed from V and 2 bases from J, the gap between germline ends came to 13 bases. The CDR3 bases are TGTGCCAGCAGCCAAGCACAGGGAGCCCCCACAGATACGCAGTATTTT. This sequence encodes CASSQAQGAPTDTQYF.

This clonotype has at least ten counts. The V and J genes are TRBV20-1 and TRBJ2-5; either TRBD1 or TRBD2 may fit D (5 bases each). The germline V gene has CDR1 DFQATT and CDR2 SNEGSKA (reference sequence). This CDR3 comprises 12 residues. The V gene lost 3 bases and the J gene lost 4 bases, with 9 bases spanning the gap. Here the CDR3 reads CSARTGRETQYF. Written as DNA, the CDR3 is TGCAGTGCTAGGACGGGGCGAGAGACCCAGTACTTC.

In this sample, this clonotype turned up once. The chain has TRBV20-1 and TRBJ2-3, with TRBD2 identical over 11 bases. The V segment lost 2 bases and the J segment 0 bases; nucleotides outside the gene matches: 4. CDR1 and CDR2 (germline): DFQATT, SNEGSKA (reference sequence). The CDR3 is 16 amino acids. CDR3 DNA sequence: TGCAGTGCTAGAACGGTAGCGGGGGGGAGCACAGATACGCAGTATTTT. It codes for CSARTVAGGSTDTQYF.

The chain recombines TRBV3-2 with TRBJ2-3; the table's TRBD2 call for D was not verified on the DNA. TRBV3-2 is noted as a pseudogene. The CDR3 runs to 13 residues. CDR3 DNA sequence: TGTGCCAGCAGCCAAGAGCCTCCCTATATGCCTTATTTT. It specifies CASSQEPPYMPYF.

This clonotype appeared many times. V usage is TRBV12-5 and J usage is TRBJ2-3, with 10 bases fitting TRBD1. The CDR3 consists of 16 residues. The germline gives CDR1 LGHNT, CDR2 FRNRAP. V was clipped by 4 bases and J by 2 bases; unmatched bases: 6. The CDR3 is CASGSPGTGDTDTQYF. The CDR3 DNA sequence: TGTGCTAGTGGTTCCCCCGGGACAGGGGACACAGATACGCAGTATTTT.

This clonotype was found many times. The CDR3 protein is CASSPGQQNTGELFF. The CDR3 DNA reads as TGTGCCAGCTCACCTGGACAGCAAAACACCGGGGAGCTGTTTTTT. The rearrangement links TRBV18 to TRBJ2-2; TRBD1 is a possible D gene (6 bases). V shed 3 bases and J shed 2 bases, with 10 bases lying between them. This CDR3 contains 15 residues. The V gene's germline CDR1 is KGHSH and CDR2 LQKENI. The full variable domain, completed using reference TRBV18 and TRBJ2-2, is NAGVMQNPRHLVRRRGQEARLRCSPMKGHSHVYWYRQLPEEGLKFMVYLQKENIIDESGMPKERFSAEFPKEGPSILRIQQVVRGDSAAYFCASSPGQQNTGELFFGEGSRLTVL.

This clonotype was observed a few times. The chain is built from TRBV28 and TRBJ1-2, with TRBD1 matching 8 bases. The CDR3 runs 13 residues. Germline V gene data show CDR1 as MDHEN and CDR2 as SYDVKM. The trim removed 8 bases at V and 7 bases at J, leaving 9 bases unmatched. CDR3 nucleotide sequence: TGTGCCAGCTTCGCGGACAGGGCCCTTGGCTACACCTTC. Protein: CASFADRALGYTF.

This clonotype was picked up many times. This rearrangement joins TRBV15 to TRBJ1-1; D gene ambiguous. There are 13 residues in the CDR3. Germline loops: CDR1 LNHNV, CDR2 YYDKDF (reference sequence). Trimming left V 0 bases short and J 11 bases short, with 13 bases between. CDR3 bases: TGTGCCACCAGCAGAGACCCTAAAGGTATGGCTTTCTTT. Translation: CATSRDPKGMAFF.

At least ten counts were recorded for this clonotype. This chain links TRBV18 with TRBJ2-2; D is undetermined. Germline V gene sequence: CDR1 KGHSH, CDR2 LQKENI. This CDR3 is built from 15 residues. V was cut by 2 bases and J by 3 bases, with 10 bases left in between. As DNA, the CDR3 is TGTGCCAGCTCACCAAGGGTTCCAGACACCGGGGAGCTGTTTTTT. Translated, it gives CASSPRVPDTGELFF.

Details on this clonotype: This may be a read error: a much more frequent sequence differs by one nucleotide. Since no conserved phenylalanine or tryptophan closes the CDR3, a read error is the likely cause. V gene TRBV7-9 combines with J gene TRBJ2-2, with D possibly being TRBD2 (5 bases). CDR1 SEHNR and CDR2 FQNEAQ come from the germline V gene (reference sequence). This CDR3 is 15 amino acids long. With 1 base removed from V and 4 bases from J, the gap between germline ends came to 10 bases. The CDR3 here is CASSLVSGVTGELFL. The CDR3 nucleotides are TGTGCCAGCAGCTTAGTCAGCGGAGTCACCGGGGAGCTGTTTCTT.

The chain employs TRBV19 and TRBJ2-1; D uncertain. Germline V gene lookup returns CDR1 LNHDA and CDR2 SQIVND (reference sequence). The CDR3 has 14 amino acids. Trimming took off 3 bases at V and 0 bases at J, with 6 bases between the two ends. The CDR3 DNA is TGTGCCAGTAGTATCTACCCCTCCTACAATGAGCAGTTCTTC. Translating gives CASSIYPSYNEQFF.

There are a few counts of this clonotype. The chain links TRBV12-3 or TRBV12-4 to TRBJ2-1; 7 nucleotides align to TRBD2. There are 13 residues in the CDR3. The V gene end was trimmed by 4 bases and the J gene end by 6 bases; junction bases not matched to a gene: 3. CDR3 coding DNA: TGTGCCAGCAGTTCACCGGGGGGCAATGAGCAGTTCTTC. This translates into CASSSPGGNEQFF.

The chain combines TRBV6-6 with TRBJ2-7, with unresolved D. The CDR3 has 15 residues. Germline loops: CDR1 MNHNY, CDR2 SVGAGI (reference sequence). Trimming removed 2 bases at V and 4 bases at J, with 15 bases between. The CDR3 loop is CASSYDILTEYEQYF. The CDR3 bases are TGTGCCAGCAGTTACGACATCCTGACCGAATACGAGCAGTACTTC.

In its sample, this clonotype was seen many times. The chain joins TRBV4-3 to TRBJ2-7; D is perhaps TRBD1 (6 bases). The V gene's germline CDR1 is LGHNA and CDR2 YSLEER. The length of the CDR3 is 15 residues. Trimming shortened V by 0 bases and J by 5 bases, and 14 bases separated the two germline ends. CDR3 nucleotides: TGCGCCAGCAGCCAAGATACAGGGAGAGGCGACGAGCAGTACTTC. Translation: CASSQDTGRGDEQYF.

Many counts were recorded for this clonotype. V usage is TRBV19 and J usage is TRBJ2-2; 7 bases are a match to TRBD2. Germline CDR1 reads LNHDA; CDR2 reads SQIVND (reference sequence). With 0 bases clipped from V and 4 bases from J, the junction kept 8 bases outside the gene matches. The length of the CDR3 is 17 residues. CDR3 coding DNA: TGTGCCAGTAGTATAGACCCGGTTGGGGGGGGCACCGGGGAGCTGTTTTTT. This gives the protein CASSIDPVGGGTGELFF.

The V call is TRBV9, the J call TRBJ2-3; 8 nucleotides agree with TRBD1. Germline V CDR1 and CDR2: SGDLS, YYNGEE. The CDR3 length is 17 residues. V lost 3 bases and J lost 2; bases outside the gene matches: 11. CDR3 DNA: TGTGCCAGCAGCGGCGGGACAGGCCTATCCCTCACAGATACGCAGTATTTT. Translated: CASSGGTGLSLTDTQYF.

This clonotype was found many times. The J gene is TRBJ2-7, the V gene TRBV7-8; no reliable D call. The germline V gene encodes CDR1 SGHVS and CDR2 FQNEAQ. This CDR3 has 14 residues. V was cut by 1 base and J by 2 bases, with 9 bases left in between. The CDR3 nucleotides are TGTGCCAGCAGCTTAGGGCACCGAACCTACGAGCAGTACTTC. Protein sequence: CASSLGHRTYEQYF.